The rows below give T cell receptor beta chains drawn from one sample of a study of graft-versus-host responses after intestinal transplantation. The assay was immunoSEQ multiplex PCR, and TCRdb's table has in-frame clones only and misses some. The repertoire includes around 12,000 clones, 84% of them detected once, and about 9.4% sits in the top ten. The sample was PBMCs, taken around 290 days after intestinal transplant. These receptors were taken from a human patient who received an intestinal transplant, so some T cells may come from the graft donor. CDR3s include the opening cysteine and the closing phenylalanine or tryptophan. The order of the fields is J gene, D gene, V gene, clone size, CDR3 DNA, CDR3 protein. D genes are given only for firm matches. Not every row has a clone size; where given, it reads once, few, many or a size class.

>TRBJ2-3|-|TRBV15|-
TGTGCCACCAGCACAGGACAGTCCGATACGCAGTATTTT
CATSTGQSDTQYF
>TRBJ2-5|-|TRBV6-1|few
TGTGCCAGCAGTGAGCAGAAAGAGACCCAGTACTTC
CASSEQKETQYF
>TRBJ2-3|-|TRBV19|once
TGTGCCAGTAGTATCCCCGGGACCACAGATACGCAGTATTTT
CASSIPGTTDTQYF
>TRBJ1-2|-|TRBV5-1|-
TGCGCCAGCAGCTTGCCACGGGAAGGGGAGATCTATGGCTACACCTTC
CASSLPREGEIYGYTF
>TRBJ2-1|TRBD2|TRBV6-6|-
TGTGCCAGCACAAGCGGGGGGTTGAGGAATGAGCAGTTCTTC
CASTSGGLRNEQFF
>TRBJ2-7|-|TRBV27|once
TGTGCCAGCACAGGGGCCAGTTACGAGCAGTACTTC
CASTGASYEQYF
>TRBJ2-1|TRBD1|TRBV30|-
TGTGCCTGGTCGACAGGGGACTACAATGAGCAGTTCTTC
CAWSTGDYNEQFF
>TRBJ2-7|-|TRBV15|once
TGTGCCACCAGCAGAGACGGATACTCCTACGAGCAGTACTTC
CATSRDGYSYEQYF
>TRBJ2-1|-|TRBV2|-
TGTGCCAGCAGGGCCCAGGCCAGCTCCTACAATGAGCAGTTCTTC
CASRAQASSYNEQFF
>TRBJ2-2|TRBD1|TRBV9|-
TGTGCCAGCACGCTTGACAGGGAAAGAGCGAACACCGGGGAGCTGTTTTTT
CASTLDRERANTGELFF
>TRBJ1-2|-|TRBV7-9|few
TGTGCCAGCAGCTTGGGCACTAACTATGGCTACACCTTC
CASSLGTNYGYTF
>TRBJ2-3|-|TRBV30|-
TGTGCCTGGCGGGGAACCACAGATACGCAGTATTTT
CAWRGTTDTQYF
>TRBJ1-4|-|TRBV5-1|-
TGCGCCAGCAGCTTGGGGACTAATGAAAAACTGTTTTTT
CASSLGTNEKLFF
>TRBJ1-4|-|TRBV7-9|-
TGTGCCAGCAGCTACGGGGGTCGGGAAAAACTGTTTTTT
CASSYGGREKLFF
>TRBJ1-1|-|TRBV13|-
TGTGCCAGCAGCCGGGGAACGACGGGGCGACTGGCTTTCTTT
CASSRGTTGRLAFF
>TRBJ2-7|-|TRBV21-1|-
TGTGCCAGCAGCAAACGGTCCGATGAGAGACACTACGAGCAGTACTTC
CASSKRSDERHYEQYF
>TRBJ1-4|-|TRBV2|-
TGTGCCAGCAGTATTACCCCAAAAGGTGAAAAACTGTTTTTT
CASSITPKGEKLFF
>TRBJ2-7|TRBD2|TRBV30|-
TGTGCCTGGAGCGGGAGGCGACTAGGGCCCTCCTACGAGCAGTACTTC
CAWSGRRLGPSYEQYF
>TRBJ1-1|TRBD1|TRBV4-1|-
TGCGCCAGCAGCCACACGGACAGGGAACTCTTCTTT
CASSHTDRELFF